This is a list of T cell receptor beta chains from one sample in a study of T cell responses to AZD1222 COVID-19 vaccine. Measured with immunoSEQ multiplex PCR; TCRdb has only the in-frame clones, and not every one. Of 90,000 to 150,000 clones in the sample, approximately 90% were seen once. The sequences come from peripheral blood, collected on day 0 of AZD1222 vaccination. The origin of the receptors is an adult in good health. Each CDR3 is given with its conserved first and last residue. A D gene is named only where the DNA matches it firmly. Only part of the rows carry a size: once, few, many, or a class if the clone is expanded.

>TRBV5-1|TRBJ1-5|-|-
CASSPQGASNQPQHF
TGCGCCAGCAGCCCACAGGGCGCGAGCAATCAGCCCCAACATTTT
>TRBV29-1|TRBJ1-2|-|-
CSAGPDPGNNYGYTF
TGCAGCGCCGGCCCGGACCCCGGCAACAACTATGGCTACACCTTC
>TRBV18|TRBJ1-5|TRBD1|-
CASSSSSGGAGNQPQHF
TGTGCCAGCTCATCATCATCAGGGGGCGCGGGCAATCAGCCCCAGCATTTT
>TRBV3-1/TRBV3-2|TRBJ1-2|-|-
CASSHVTDGYTF
TGTGCCAGCAGCCACGTAACCGATGGCTACACCTTC
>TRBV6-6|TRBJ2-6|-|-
CASSMRSSGANVLTF
TGTGCCAGCAGTATGAGGAGCTCTGGGGCCAACGTCCTGACTTTC
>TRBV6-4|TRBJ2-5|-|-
CASSATGTYGETQYF
TGTGCCAGCAGTGCAACCGGGACTTATGGGGAGACCCAGTACTTC
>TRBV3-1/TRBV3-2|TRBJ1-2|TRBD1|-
CASSQGQGTGYGYTF
TGTGCCAGCAGCCAAGGACAGGGGACGGGGTATGGCTACACCTTC
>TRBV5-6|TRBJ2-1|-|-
CASSRTVLYNEQFF
TGTGCCAGCAGCCGGACAGTTCTATACAATGAGCAGTTCTTC
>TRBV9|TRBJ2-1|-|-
CASSVGLTLGNEQFF
TGTGCCAGCAGCGTAGGTCTAACCTTGGGCAATGAGCAGTTCTTC
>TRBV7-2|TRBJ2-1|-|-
CASSKGRSYYNEQFF
TGTGCCAGCAGCAAGGGGCGGAGTTACTACAATGAGCAGTTCTTC
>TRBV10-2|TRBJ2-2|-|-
CASKASRDTGELFF
TGCGCCAGCAAGGCTAGCAGAGACACCGGGGAGCTGTTTTTT
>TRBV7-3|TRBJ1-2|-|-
CASSPRARAGYGYTF
TGTGCCAGCAGCCCTCGAGCGAGGGCTGGCTATGGCTACACCTTC
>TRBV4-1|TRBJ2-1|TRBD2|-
CASSQEGGRAVYEQFF
TGCGCCAGCAGCCAAGAAGGCGGGAGGGCCGTCTATGAGCAGTTCTTC
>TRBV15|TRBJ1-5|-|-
CATSRVGTKYQPQHF
TGTGCCACCAGCAGAGTTGGGACAAAATATCAGCCCCAGCATTTT
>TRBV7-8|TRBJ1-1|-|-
CASSLAVRQEAFF
TGTGCCAGCAGCTTAGCTGTGAGACAGGAGGCTTTCTTT
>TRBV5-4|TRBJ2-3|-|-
CASWGGTATSTDTQYF
TGTGCCAGCTGGGGAGGGACAGCTACTAGCACAGATACGCAGTATTTT
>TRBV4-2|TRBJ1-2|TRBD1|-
CASSQDEVRGGAGGYTF
TGTGCCAGCAGCCAAGATGAGGTCAGGGGGGGCGCAGGTGGCTACACCTTC
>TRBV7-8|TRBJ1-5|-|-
CASSLGTLNQPQHF
TGTGCCAGCAGCTTAGGGACACTTAATCAGCCCCAGCATTTT
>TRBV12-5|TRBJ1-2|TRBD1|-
CASGSVWAGQGISYGYTF
TGTGCTAGTGGTTCTGTCTGGGCGGGACAGGGAATTAGCTATGGCTACACCTTC
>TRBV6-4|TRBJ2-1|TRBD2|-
CASSDLAGGNEQFF
TGTGCCAGCAGTGACCTAGCGGGGGGGAATGAGCAGTTCTTC
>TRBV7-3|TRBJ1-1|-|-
CASSLGAATEAFF
TGTGCCAGCAGCTTAGGGGCAGCCACTGAAGCTTTCTTT
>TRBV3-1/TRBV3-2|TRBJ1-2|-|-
CASSQWQGGYTF
TGTGCCAGCAGCCAATGGCAGGGTGGCTACACCTTC
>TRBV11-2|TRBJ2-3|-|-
CASSSSDGGSTDTQYF
TGTGCCAGCAGCTCATCCGACGGCGGTAGCACAGATACGCAGTATTTT
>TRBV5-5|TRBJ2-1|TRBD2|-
CASSLGGLAGYDEQFF
TGTGCCAGCAGCTTGGGGGGACTAGCGGGGTACGATGAGCAGTTCTTC
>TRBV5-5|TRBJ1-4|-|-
CASSFRGPNEKLFF
TGTGCCAGCAGCTTTCGGGGACCTAATGAAAAACTGTTTTTT
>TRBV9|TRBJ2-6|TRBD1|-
CASSVRDRASGANVLTF
TGTGCCAGCAGCGTCCGGGACAGGGCCTCTGGGGCCAACGTCCTGACTTTC
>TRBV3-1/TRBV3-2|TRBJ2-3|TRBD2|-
CASSHEAGGITDTQYF
TGTGCCAGCAGCCATGAGGCGGGGGGGATCACAGATACGCAGTATTTT
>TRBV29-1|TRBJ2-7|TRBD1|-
CSVVDIYRGLFSYEQYF
TGCAGCGTTGTGGACATTTACAGGGGGCTATTCTCCTACGAGCAGTACTTC
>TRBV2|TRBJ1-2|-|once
CASSPDRNYGYTF
TGTGCCAGCAGCCCTGACAGGAACTATGGCTACACCTTC
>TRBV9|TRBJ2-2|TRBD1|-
CASSRQPGQATGELFF
TGTGCCAGCAGCAGACAACCGGGACAGGCCACCGGGGAGCTGTTTTTT
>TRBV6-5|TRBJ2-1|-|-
CASSRGDNNEQFF
TGTGCCAGCAGCCGGGGGGACAACAATGAGCAGTTCTTC
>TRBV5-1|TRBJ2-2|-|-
CASSLSGQNTGELFF
TGCGCCAGCAGCCTTAGCGGACAAAACACCGGGGAGCTGTTTTTT